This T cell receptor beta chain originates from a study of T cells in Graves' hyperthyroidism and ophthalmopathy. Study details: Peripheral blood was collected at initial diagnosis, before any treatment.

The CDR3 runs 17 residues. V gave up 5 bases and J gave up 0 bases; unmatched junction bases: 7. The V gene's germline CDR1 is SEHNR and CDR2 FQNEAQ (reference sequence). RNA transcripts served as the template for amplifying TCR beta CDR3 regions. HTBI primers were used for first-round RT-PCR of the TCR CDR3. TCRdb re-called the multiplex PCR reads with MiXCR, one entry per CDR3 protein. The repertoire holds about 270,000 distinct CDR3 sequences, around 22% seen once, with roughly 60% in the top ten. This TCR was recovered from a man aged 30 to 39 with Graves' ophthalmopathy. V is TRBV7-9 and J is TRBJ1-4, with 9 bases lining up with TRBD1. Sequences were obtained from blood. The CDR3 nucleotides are TGTGCCAGCAGCCGCGCGCGGGACAGGGCAACTAATGAAAAACTGTTTTTT. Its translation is CASSRARDRATNEKLFF.